This T cell receptor beta chain appears in the sequencing data of a study of persistence of HIV-infected CD4 T cells. Study-level findings and limits: Compared with CD3/CD28-stimulated cells, CMV- and Gag-responding cells showed lower TCRbeta richness.

Lysates of CMV-infected fibroblasts at approximately 9.6 ug/mL stimulated these cells. Memory cells lacking CD40L and CD69 with high CD45RO were sorted. Before stimulation, PBMCs underwent CD8+ T cell depletion. About this clone itself: What it binds is not known.

This was the immunoSEQ version 4 assay in survey mode. TCRdb's table, derived via immunoSEQ multiplex PCR, lists solely in-frame clones and lacks some. The sample includes 37,000 or so clones, around 80% seen only once; the top ten take 1.5% to 2%. Specimen: CD4+ T cells sorted from PBMCs after approximately 19-hour stimulation, collected from a patient who received antiretroviral therapy. This TCR came from an adult man with HIV who was CMV-seropositive.

The CDR3 loop reads CASSLGRSENTIYF. DNA for the CDR3: TGTGCCAGCAGCTTGGGTCGGAGTGAAAACACCATATATTTT. The gene calls are TRBV7-9 and TRBJ1-3; D ambiguous. The CDR3 is made up of 14 amino acids. V lost 3 bases to trimming and J lost 6 bases, with 12 bases between them. Germline V CDR1 and CDR2: SEHNR, FQNEAQ (reference sequence). The full variable domain, its missing parts supplied by reference TRBV7-9 and TRBJ1-3, is DTGVSQNPRHKITKRGQNVTFRCDPISEHNRLYWYRQTLGQGPEFLTYFQNEAQLEKSRLLSDRFSAERPKGSFSTLEIQRTEQGDSAMYLCASSLGRSENTIYFGEGSWLTVV.